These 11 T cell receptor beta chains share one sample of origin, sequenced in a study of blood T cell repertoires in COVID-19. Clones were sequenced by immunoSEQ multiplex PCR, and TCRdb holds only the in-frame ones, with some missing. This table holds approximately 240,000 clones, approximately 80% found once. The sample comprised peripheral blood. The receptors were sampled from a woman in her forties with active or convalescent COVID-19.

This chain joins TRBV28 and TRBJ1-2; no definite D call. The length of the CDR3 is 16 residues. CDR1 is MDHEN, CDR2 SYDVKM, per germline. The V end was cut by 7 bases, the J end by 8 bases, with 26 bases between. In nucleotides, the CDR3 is TGTGCCAGCAACATTATGGGAGGAGGGTCACCATTCGGCTACACCTTC. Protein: CASNIMGGGSPFGYTF.

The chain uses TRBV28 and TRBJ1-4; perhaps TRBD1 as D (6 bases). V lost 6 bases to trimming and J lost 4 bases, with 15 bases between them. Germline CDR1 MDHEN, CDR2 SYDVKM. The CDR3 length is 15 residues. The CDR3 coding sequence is TGTGCCAGCAGCCATCAACAGGGATATAATGAAAAACTGTTTTTT. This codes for CASSHQQGYNEKLFF.

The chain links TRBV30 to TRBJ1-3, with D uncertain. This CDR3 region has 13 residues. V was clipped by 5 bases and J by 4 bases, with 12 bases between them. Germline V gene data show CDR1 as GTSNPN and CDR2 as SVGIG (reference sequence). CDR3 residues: CAWGHAGGNTIYF. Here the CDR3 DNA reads TGTGCCTGGGGCCACGCCGGGGGAAACACCATATATTTT.

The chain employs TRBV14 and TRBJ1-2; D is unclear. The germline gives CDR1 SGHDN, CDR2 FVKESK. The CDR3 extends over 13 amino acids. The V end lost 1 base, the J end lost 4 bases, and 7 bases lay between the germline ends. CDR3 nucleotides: TGTGCCAGCAGCCAAGGAGGGTTCTATGGCTACACCTTC. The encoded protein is CASSQGGFYGYTF.

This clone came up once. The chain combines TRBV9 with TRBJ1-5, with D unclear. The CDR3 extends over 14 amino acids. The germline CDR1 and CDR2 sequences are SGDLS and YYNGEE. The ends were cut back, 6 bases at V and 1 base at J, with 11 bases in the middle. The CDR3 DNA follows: TGTGCCAGCAACGGAGGGATGAGCAATCAGCCCCAGCATTTT. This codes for CASNGGMSNQPQHF. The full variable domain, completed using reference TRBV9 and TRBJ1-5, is DSGVTQTPKHLITATGQRVTLRCSPRSGDLSVYWYQQSLDQGLQFLIQYYNGEERAKGNILERFSAQQFPDLHSELNLSSLELGDSALYFCASNGGMSNQPQHFGDGTRLSIL.

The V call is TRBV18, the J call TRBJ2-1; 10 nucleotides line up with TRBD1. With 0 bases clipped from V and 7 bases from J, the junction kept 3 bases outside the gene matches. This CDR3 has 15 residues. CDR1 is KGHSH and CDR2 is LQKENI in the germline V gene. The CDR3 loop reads CASSPPTGGRNEQFF. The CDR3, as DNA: TGTGCCAGCTCACCACCGACAGGGGGCAGGAATGAGCAGTTCTTC.

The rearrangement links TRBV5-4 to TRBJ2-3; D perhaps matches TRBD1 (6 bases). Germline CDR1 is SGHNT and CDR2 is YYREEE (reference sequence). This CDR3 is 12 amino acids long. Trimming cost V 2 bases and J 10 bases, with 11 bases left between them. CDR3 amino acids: CASSLRQGPQYF. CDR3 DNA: TGTGCCAGCAGCTTAAGGCAGGGGCCGCAGTATTTT.

The CDR3 spells CASSDRASYGYTF. The CDR3 DNA sequence: TGTGCCAGCAGCGACAGGGCGAGCTATGGCTACACCTTC. The genes are TRBV27 and TRBJ1-2, with 7 bases aligning to TRBD1. This CDR3 region has 13 residues. V gave up 6 bases and J gave up 4 bases; unmatched junction bases: 5. CDR1 and CDR2 (germline): MNHEY, SMNVEV (reference sequence).

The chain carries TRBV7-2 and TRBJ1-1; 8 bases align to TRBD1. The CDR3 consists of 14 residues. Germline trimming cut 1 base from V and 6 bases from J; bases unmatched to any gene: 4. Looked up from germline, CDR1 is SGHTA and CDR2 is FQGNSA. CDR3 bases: TGTGCCAGCAGCTTAGTCGGACAGGGCCCTGAAGCTTTCTTT. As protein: CASSLVGQGPEAFF.

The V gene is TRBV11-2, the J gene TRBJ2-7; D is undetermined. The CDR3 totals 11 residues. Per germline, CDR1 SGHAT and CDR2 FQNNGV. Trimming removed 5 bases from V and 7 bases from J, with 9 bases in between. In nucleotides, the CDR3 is TGTGCCAGCAGCCGTTCCTTTGAGCAGTACTTC. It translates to CASSRSFEQYF.

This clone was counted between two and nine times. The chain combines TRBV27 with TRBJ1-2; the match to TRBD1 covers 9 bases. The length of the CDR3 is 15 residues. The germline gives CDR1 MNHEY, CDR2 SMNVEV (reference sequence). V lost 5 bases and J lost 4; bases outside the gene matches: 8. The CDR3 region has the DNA TGTGCCAGCAGTAAGACAGGGGGAGGCGGCTATGGCTACACCTTC. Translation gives CASSKTGGGGYGYTF.